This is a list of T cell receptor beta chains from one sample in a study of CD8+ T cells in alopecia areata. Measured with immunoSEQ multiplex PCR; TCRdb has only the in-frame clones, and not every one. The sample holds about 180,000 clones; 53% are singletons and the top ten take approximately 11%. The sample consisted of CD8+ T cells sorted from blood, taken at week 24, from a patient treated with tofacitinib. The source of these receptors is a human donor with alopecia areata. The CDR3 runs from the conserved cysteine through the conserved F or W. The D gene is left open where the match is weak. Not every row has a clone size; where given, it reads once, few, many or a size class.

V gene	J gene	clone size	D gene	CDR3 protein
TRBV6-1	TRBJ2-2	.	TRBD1	CASSDRGTGELFF
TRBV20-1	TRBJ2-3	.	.	CSARDLDTQYF
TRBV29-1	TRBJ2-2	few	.	CSVESAMTNTGELFF
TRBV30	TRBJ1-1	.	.	CAWAPGANTEAFF
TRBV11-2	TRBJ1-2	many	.	CASSLNAGDKVYGYTF
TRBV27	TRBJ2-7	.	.	CASSLSSGQAYEQYF
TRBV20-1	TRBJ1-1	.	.	CSARASAFF
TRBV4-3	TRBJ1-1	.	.	CASSQEGVEAFF
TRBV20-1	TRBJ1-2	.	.	CSASHYGYTF
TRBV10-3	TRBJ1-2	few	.	CAISERTDNYGYTF
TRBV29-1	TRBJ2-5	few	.	CSVFLETQYF
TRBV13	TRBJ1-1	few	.	CASSQSYTEAFF
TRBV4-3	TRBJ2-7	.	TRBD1	CASTGQGCPYEQYF
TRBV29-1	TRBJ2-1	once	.	CSVDSGGWQFF
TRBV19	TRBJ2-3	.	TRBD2	CASTLTSGSTDTQYF
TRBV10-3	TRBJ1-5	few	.	CAISERQGSQPQHF
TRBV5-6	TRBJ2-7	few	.	CASSGAWDLGYEQYF
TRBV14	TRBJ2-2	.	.	CASSRSGQRATGELFF
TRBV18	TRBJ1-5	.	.	CASSPNHYQPQHF
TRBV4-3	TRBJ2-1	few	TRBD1	CASSPGQGGLNEQFF
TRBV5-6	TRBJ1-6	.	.	CASSGGDYNSPLHF
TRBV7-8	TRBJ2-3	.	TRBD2	CASSIGLAGGADTQYF
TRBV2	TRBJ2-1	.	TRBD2	CASSEMAGVDEQFF
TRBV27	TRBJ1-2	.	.	CARKTYGVYGYTF
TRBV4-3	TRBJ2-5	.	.	CASSQDPTDQETQYF
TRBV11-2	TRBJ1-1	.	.	CASSGGAGNTEAFF
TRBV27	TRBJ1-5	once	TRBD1	CASRGQNSNQPQHF